This T cell receptor (beta chain) was sequenced in a study of blood T cell repertoires in COVID-19. Background on the study: The origin of the acute and convalescent COVID-19 samples was the United States, Italy and Spain. Sources were T cells, B-cell-depleted T cells, or PBMCs; the material itself was cDNA or gDNA.

In the authors' methods: Nucleated cell number was recorded as an estimate derived from reference gene primer amplification. Only in-frame clones appear in the TCRdb table, and some are missing; sequencing was by immunoSEQ multiplex PCR. V, J and clone size derive from that table, while D and trimming were established from the DNA sequence. This table holds around 300,000 clones, around 86% found once. This receptor was identified in a man between 50 and 59 years old with active or convalescent COVID-19. The sample was peripheral blood.

The CDR3 coding sequence is TGTGCCTGGGGGGTAGGGGGCGCGGTGTCCACTGAAGCTTTCTTT. Its protein is CAWGVGGAVSTEAFF. The chain combines TRBV30 with TRBJ1-1, with 7 bases fitting TRBD1. From germline, CDR1 is GTSNPN and CDR2 SVGIG (reference sequence). J gave up 4 bases and V 5 bases, and 13 bases lay outside the gene matches. The CDR3 sequence is 15 residues long.